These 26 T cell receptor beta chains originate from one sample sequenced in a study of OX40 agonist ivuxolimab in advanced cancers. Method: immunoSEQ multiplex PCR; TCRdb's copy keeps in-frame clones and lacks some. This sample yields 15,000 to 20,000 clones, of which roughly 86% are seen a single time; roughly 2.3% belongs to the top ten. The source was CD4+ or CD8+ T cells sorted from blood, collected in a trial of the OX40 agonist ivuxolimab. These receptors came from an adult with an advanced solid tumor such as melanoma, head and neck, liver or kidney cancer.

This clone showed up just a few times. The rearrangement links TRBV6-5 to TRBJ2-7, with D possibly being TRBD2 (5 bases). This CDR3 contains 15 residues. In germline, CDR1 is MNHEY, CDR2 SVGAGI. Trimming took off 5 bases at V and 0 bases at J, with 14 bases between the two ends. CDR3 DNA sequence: TGTGCCAGCAGTCCAAGGACTTACAACTCCTACGAGCAGTACTTC. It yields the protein CASSPRTYNSYEQYF.

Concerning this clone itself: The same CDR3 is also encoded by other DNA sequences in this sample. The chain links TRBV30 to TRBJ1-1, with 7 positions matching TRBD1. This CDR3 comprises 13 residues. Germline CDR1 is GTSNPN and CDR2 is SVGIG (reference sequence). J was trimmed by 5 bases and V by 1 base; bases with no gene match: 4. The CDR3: CAWSGQGGTEAFF. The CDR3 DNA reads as TGTGCCTGGAGTGGACAGGGCGGGACTGAAGCTTTCTTT.

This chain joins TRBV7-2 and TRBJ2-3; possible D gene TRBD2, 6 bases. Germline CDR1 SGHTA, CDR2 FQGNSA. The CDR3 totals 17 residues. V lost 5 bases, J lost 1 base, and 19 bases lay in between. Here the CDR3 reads CASSVGIRRERTDTQYF. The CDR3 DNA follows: TGTGCCAGCAGCGTAGGGATCCGACGGGAGCGCACAGATACGCAGTATTTT.

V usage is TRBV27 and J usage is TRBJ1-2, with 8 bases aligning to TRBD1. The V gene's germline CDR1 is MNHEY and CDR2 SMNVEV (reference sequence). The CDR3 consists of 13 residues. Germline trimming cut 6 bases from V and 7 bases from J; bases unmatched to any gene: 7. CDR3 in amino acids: CASRRGQDFGYTF. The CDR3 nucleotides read TGTGCCAGCAGGAGGGGACAGGACTTTGGCTACACCTTC.

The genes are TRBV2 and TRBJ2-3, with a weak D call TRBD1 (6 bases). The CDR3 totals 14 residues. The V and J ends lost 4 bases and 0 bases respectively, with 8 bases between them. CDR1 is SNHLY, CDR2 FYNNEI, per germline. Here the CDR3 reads CASSVRGSTDTQYF. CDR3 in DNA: TGTGCCAGCAGTGTAAGGGGGAGCACAGATACGCAGTATTTT.

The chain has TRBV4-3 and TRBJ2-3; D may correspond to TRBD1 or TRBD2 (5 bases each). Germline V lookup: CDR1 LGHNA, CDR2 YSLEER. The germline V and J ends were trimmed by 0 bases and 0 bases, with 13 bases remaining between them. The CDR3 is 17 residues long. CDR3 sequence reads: CASSQDGGITSTDTQYF. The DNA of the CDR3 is TGCGCCAGCAGCCAAGATGGGGGAATAACAAGCACAGATACGCAGTATTTT.

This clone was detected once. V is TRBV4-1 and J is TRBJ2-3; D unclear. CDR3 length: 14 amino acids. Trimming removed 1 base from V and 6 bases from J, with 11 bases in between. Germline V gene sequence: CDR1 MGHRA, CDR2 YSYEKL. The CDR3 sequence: CASSQGRASDTQYF. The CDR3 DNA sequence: TGCGCCAGCAGCCAAGGACGGGCATCGGATACGCAGTATTTT.

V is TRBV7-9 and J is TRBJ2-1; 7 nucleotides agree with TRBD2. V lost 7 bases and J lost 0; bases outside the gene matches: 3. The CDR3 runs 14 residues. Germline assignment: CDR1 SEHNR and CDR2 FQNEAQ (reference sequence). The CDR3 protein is CASNRGSSYNEQFF. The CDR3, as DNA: TGTGCCAGCAATCGCGGGAGCTCCTACAATGAGCAGTTCTTC.

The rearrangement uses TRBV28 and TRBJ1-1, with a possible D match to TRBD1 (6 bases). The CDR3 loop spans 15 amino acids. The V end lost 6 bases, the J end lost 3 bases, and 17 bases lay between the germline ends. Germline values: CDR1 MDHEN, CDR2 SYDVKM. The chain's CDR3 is CASRTGGAQDTEAFF. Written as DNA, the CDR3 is TGTGCCAGCAGGACCGGGGGGGCGCAGGACACTGAAGCTTTCTTT.

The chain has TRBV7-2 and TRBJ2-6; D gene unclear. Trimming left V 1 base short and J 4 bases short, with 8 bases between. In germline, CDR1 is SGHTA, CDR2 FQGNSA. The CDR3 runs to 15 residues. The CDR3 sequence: CASSLVSYGANVLTF. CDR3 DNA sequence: TGTGCCAGCAGCTTAGTAAGCTACGGGGCCAACGTCCTGACTTTC. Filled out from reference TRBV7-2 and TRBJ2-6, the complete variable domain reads GAGVSQSPSNKVTEKGKDVELRCDPISGHTALYWYRQSLGQGLEFLIYFQGNSAPDKSGLPSDRFSAERTGGSVSTLTIQRTQQEDSAVYLCASSLVSYGANVLTFGAGSRLTVL.

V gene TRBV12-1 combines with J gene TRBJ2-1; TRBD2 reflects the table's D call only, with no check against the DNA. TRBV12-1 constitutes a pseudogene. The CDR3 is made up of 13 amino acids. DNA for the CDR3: TGTGCCTTCTGCGGGGGTTCCTACAATGAGCAGTTCTTC. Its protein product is CAFCGGSYNEQFF.

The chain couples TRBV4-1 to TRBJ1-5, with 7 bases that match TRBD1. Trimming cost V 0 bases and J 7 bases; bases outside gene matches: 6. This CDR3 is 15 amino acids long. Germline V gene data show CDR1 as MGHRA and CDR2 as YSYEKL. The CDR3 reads CASSQDEGARQPQHF. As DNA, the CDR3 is TGCGCCAGCAGCCAAGATGAGGGGGCTCGACAGCCCCAGCATTTT.

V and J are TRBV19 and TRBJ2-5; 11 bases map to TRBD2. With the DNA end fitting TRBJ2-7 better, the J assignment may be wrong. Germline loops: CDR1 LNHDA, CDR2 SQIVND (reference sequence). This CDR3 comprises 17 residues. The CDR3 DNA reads TGTGCCAGTAGTCGATCCCTTAGCGGGAGGGCCATCTACGAGCAGTACTTC. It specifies CASSRSLSGRAIYEQYF.

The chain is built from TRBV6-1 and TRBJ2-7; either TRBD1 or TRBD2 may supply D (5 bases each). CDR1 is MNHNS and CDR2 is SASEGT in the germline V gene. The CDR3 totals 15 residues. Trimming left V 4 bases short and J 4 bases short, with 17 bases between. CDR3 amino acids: CASSAGSGMGYEQYF. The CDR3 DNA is TGTGCCAGCAGTGCGGGGTCAGGGATGGGGTACGAGCAGTACTTC.

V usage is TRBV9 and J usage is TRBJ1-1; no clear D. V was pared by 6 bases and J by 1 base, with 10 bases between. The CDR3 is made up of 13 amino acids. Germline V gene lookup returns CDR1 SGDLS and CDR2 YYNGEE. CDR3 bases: TGTGCCAGCAAGGGAGGAGGGAACACTGAAGCTTTCTTT. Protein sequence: CASKGGGNTEAFF.

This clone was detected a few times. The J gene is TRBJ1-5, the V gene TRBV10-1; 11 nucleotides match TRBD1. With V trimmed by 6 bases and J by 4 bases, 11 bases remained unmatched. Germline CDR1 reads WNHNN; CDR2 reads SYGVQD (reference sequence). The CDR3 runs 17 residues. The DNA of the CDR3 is TGCGCCAGCAGGAGGGACAGGGGGAGTTTGGGAAATCAGCCCCAGCATTTT. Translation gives CASRRDRGSLGNQPQHF.

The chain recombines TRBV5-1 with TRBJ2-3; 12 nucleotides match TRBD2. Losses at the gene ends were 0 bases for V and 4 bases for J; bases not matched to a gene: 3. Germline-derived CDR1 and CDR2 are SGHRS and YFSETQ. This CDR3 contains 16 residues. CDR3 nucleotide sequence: TGCGCCAGCAGCTTGGTAGGGACTAGCGGGTCAGATACGCAGTATTTT. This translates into CASSLVGTSGSDTQYF.

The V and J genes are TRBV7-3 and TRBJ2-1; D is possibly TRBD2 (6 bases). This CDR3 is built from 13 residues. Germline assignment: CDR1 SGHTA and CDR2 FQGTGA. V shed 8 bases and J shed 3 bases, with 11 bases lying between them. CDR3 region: CASFRRDYNEQFF. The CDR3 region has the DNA TGTGCCAGCTTTCGGCGGGACTACAATGAGCAGTTCTTC. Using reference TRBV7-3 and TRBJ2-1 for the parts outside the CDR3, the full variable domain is GAGVSQTPSNKVTEKGKYVELRCDPISGHTALYWYRQSLGQGPEFLIYFQGTGAADDSGLPNDRFFAVRPEGSVSTLKIQRTERGDSAVYLCASFRRDYNEQFFGPGTRLTVL.

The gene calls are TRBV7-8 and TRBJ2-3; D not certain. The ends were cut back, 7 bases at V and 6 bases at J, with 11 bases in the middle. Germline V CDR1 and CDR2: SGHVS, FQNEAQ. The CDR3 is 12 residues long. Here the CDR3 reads CASTSSSDTQYF. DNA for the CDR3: TGTGCCAGCACCTCTTCTTCCGATACGCAGTATTTT.

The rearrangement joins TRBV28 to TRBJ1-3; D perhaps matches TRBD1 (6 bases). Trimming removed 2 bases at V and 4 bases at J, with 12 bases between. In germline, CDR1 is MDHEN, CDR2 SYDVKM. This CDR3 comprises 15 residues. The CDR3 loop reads CASSLPGTTGNTIYF. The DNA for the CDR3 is TGTGCCAGCAGTTTACCCGGGACAACCGGAAACACCATATATTTT.

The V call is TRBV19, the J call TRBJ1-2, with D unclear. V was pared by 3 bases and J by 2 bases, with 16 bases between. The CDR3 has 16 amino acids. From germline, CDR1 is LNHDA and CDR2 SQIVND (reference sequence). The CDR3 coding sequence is TGTGCCAGTAGTATCAGGTTGGCCCTAACCAACTATGGCTACACCTTC. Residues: CASSIRLALTNYGYTF.

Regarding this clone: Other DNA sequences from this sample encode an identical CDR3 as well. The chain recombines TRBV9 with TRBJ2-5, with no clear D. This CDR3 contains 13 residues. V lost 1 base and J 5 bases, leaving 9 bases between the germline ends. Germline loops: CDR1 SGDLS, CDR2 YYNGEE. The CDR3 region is CASSVQDGETQYF. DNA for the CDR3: TGTGCCAGCAGCGTACAGGACGGGGAGACCCAGTACTTC.

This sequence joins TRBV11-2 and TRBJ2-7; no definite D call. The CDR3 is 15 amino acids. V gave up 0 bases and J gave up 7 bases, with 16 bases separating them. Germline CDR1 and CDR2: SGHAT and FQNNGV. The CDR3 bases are TGTGCCAGCAGCTTAGATCCTCTCCTTGGATGGGAGCAGTACTTC. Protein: CASSLDPLLGWEQYF.

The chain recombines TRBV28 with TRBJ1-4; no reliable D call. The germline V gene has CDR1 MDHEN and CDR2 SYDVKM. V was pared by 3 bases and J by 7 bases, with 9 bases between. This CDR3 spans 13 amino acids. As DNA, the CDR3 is TGTGCCAGCAGTTTTTTTCCAGGTGAAAAACTGTTTTTT. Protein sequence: CASSFFPGEKLFF.

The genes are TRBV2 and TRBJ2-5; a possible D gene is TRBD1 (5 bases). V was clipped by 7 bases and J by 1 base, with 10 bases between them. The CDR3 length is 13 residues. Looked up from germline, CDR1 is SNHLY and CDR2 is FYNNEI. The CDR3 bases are TGTGCCAGCACCAGGGAAGCCCAAGAGACCCAGTACTTC. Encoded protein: CASTREAQETQYF. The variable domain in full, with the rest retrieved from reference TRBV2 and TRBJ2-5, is EPEVTQTPSHQVTQMGQEVILRCVPISNHLYFYWYRQILGQKVEFLVSFYNNEISEKSEIFDDQFSVERPDGSNFTLKIRSTKLEDSAMYFCASTREAQETQYFGPGTRLLVL.

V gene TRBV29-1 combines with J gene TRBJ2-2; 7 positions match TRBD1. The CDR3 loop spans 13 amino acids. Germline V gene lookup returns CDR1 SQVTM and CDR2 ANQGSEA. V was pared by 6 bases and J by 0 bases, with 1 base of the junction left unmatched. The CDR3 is CSVDRANTGELFF. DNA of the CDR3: TGCAGCGTCGACAGGGCGAACACCGGGGAGCTGTTTTTT.